This T cell receptor beta chain was sequenced in a study of OX40 agonist ivuxolimab in advanced cancers. TCRdb keeps only in-frame clones here, not all; method: immunoSEQ multiplex PCR. There are some 70,000 clones in the sample; 75% to 85% occur only once, and 0.9% to 1.4% lies in the top ten. Findings and caveats of the study: Clonal expansion was seen in CD4+ and CD8+ blood T cells by week 6 at 0.1 to 3.0 mg/kg.

CDR3 length: 17 residues. Trimming left V 0 bases short and J 7 bases short, with 19 bases between. Germline values: CDR1 LGHNT, CDR2 FRNRAP. Points on this clone: Its antigen is still unknown.

The chain carries TRBV12-5 and TRBJ1-5; tentatively, D is TRBD1 (6 bases). The sample here was CD4+ or CD8+ T cells sorted from blood, taken in a trial of the OX40 agonist ivuxolimab. The receptor was derived from an adult with an advanced solid tumor such as melanoma, head and neck, liver or kidney cancer. Written as DNA, the CDR3 is TGTGCTAGTGGTTTGGTACTGGGCCGTTCTCAGGGGCAGCCCCAGCATTTT. Translated: CASGLVLGRSQGQPQHF.